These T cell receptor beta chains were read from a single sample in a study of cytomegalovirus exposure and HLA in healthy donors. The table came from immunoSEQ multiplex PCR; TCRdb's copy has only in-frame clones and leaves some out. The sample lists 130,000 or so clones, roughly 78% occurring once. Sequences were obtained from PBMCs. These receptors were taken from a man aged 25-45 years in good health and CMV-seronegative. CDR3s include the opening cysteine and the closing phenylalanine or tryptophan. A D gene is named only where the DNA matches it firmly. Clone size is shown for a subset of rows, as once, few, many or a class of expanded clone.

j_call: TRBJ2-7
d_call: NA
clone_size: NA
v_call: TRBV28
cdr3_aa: CASSLQVGREGQYF
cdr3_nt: TGTGCCAGCAGTTTACAAGTGGGAAGAGAGGGGCAGTACTTC

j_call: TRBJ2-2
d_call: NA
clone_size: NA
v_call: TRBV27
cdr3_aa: CASRPFGLTNTGELFF
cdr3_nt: TGTGCCAGCAGGCCTTTTGGACTGACCAACACCGGGGAGCTGTTTTTT

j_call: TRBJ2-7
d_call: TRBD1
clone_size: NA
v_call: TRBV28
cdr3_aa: CASSPPRDRTSYEQYF
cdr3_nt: TGTGCCAGCAGTCCCCCCCGGGACAGAACCTCCTACGAGCAGTACTTC

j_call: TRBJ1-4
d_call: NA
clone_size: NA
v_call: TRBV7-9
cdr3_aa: CASSFSGVREKLFF
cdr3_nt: TGTGCCAGCAGCTTTTCAGGGGTGAGGGAAAAACTGTTTTTT

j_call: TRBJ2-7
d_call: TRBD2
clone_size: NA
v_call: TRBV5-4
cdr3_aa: CASSSATSGGYEQYF
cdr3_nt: TGTGCCAGCTCCTCCGCGACTAGCGGGGGGTACGAGCAGTACTTC

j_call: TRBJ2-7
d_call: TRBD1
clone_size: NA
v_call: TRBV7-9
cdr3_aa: CASSITGTGTYEQYF
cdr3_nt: TGTGCCAGCAGCATCACCGGGACAGGAACCTACGAGCAGTACTTC

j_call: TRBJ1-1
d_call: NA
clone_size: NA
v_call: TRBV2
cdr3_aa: CASSDVQLLNTEAFF
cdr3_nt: TGTGCCAGCAGTGATGTACAGCTACTGAACACTGAAGCTTTCTTT

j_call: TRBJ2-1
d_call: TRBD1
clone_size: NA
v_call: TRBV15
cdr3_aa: CATSRGLAGQAKNEQFF
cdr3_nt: TGTGCCACCAGCAGAGGATTGGCTGGACAGGCGAAAAATGAGCAGTTCTTC

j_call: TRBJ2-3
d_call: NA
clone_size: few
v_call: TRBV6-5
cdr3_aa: CASSDSFTDTQYF
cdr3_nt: TGTGCCAGCAGTGACTCCTTCACAGATACGCAGTATTTT

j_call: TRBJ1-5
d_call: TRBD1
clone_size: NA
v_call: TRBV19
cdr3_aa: CASEGYRQGGNQPQHF
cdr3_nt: TGTGCCAGCGAGGGATATAGACAGGGGGGCAATCAGCCCCAGCATTTT

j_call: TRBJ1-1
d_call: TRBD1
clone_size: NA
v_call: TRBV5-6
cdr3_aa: CASSLGQGMGNTEAFF
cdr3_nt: TGTGCCAGCAGCTTGGGACAGGGGATGGGGAACACTGAAGCTTTCTTT

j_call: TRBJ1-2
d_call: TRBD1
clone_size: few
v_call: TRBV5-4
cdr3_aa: CASSSSGGAAGYTF
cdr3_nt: TGTGCCAGCAGCTCTTCAGGGGGCGCGGCTGGCTACACCTTC

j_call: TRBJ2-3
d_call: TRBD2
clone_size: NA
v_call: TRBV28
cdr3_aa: CASSLFAGGADTQYF
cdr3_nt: TGTGCCAGCAGTTTATTCGCGGGGGGGGCAGATACGCAGTATTTT

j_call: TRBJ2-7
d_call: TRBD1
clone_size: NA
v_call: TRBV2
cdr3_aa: CASSGTGNYEQYF
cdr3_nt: TGTGCCAGCAGTGGGACAGGGAACTACGAGCAGTACTTC

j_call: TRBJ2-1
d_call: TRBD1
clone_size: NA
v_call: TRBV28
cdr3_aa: CASSSPGQMYNEQFF
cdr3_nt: TGTGCCAGCAGTTCTCCGGGACAGATGTACAATGAGCAGTTCTTC

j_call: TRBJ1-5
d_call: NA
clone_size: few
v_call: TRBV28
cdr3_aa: CASNSGYSNQPQHF
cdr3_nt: TGTGCCAGCAACTCAGGTTATAGCAATCAGCCCCAGCATTTT

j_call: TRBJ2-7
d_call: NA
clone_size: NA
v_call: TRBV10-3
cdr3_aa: CAISEPSGTGGEQYF
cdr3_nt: TGTGCCATCAGTGAGCCGTCAGGGACTGGAGGCGAGCAGTACTTC

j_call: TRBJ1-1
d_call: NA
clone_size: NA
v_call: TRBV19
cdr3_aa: CASSRVQGQNTEAFF
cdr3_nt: TGTGCCAGTAGTAGGGTTCAGGGCCAGAACACTGAAGCTTTCTTT

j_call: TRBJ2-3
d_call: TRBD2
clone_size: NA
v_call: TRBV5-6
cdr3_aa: CASSSWGGGGDTQYF
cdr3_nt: TGTGCCAGCAGCTCATGGGGCGGGGGGGGAGATACGCAGTATTTT

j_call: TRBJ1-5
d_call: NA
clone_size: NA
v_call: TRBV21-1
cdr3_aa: CASSNGQGCNQPQHF
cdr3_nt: TGTGCCAGCAGCAACGGACAGGGATGCAATCAGCCCCAGCATTTT

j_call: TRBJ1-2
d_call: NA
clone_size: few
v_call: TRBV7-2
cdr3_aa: CASSLRTFGYTF
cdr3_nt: TGTGCCAGCAGCTTAAGGACTTTTGGCTACACCTTC

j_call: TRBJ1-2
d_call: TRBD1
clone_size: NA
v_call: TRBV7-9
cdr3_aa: CASSWGQGPGYTF
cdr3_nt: TGTGCCAGCAGTTGGGGACAGGGACCAGGCTACACCTTC

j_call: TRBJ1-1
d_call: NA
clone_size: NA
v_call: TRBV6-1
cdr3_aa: CASLRGYTEAFF
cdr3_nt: TGTGCCAGCCTACGGGGGTACACTGAAGCTTTCTTT

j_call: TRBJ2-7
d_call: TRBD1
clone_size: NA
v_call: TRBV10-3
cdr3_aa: CAISERSRTGPEGQYF
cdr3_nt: TGTGCCATCAGTGAGCGTTCGAGGACAGGACCTGAAGGGCAGTACTTC

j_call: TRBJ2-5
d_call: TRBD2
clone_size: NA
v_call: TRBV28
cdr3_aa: CASSPGLSGSLIYETQYF
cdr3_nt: TGTGCCAGCAGTCCCGGACTAAGCGGGAGTCTTATTTACGAGACCCAGTACTTC

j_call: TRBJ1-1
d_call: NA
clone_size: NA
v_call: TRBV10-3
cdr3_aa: CASSGGLGTEAFF
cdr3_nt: TGTGCCTCATCGGGGGGACTAGGCACTGAAGCTTTCTTT

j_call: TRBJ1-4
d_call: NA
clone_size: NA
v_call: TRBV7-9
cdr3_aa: CASSSRTASNEKLFF
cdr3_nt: TGTGCCAGCAGCTCTAGGACAGCGAGTAATGAAAAACTGTTTTTT

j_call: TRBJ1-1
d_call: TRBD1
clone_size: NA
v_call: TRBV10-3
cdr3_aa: CASRTGTNEAFF
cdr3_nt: TGTGCCTCCAGGACAGGAACTAATGAAGCTTTCTTT

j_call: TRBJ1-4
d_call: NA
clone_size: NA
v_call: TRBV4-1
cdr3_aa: CASSQEGQLNEKLFF
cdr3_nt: TGCGCCAGCAGCCAAGAGGGACAACTTAATGAAAAACTGTTTTTT

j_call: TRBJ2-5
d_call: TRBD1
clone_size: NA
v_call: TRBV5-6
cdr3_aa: CASSAGQGRETQYF
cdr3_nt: TGTGCCAGCAGCGCCGGACAGGGGCGGGAGACCCAGTACTTC

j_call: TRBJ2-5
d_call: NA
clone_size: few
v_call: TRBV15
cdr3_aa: CATSEDSRETQYF
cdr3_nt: TGTGCCACCAGCGAGGATTCGAGAGAGACCCAGTACTTC

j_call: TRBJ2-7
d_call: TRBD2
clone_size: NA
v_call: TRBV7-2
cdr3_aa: CASSMGLVGGYEQYF
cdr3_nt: TGTGCCAGCAGCATGGGACTAGTTGGGGGCTACGAGCAGTACTTC

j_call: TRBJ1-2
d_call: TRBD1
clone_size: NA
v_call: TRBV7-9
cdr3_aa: CASSFVGTGYGYTF
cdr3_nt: TGTGCCAGCAGCTTCGTCGGGACAGGGTATGGCTACACCTTC

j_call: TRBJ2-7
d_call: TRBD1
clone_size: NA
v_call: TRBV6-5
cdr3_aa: CASSLDRGSYEQYF
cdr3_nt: TGTGCCAGCAGTCTCGACAGGGGTTCCTACGAGCAGTACTTC

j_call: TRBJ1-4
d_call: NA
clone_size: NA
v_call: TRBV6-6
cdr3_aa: CASSEIGQPTNEKLFF
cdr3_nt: TGTGCCAGCAGCGAAATAGGACAGCCAACTAATGAAAAACTGTTTTTT

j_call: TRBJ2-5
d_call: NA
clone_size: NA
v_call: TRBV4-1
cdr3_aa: CASSQYFTPGQSQETQYF
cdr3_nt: TGCGCCAGCAGCCAATACTTCACCCCCGGACAATCACAAGAGACCCAGTACTTC

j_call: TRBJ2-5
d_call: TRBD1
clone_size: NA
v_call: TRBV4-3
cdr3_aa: CASSAGTAVQETQYF
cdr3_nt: TGCGCCAGCAGCGCCGGGACAGCCGTTCAAGAGACCCAGTACTTC

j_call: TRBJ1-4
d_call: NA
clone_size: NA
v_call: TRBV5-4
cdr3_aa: CASSAQDQKLFF
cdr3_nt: TGTGCCAGCAGCGCACAGGATCAGAAACTGTTTTTT

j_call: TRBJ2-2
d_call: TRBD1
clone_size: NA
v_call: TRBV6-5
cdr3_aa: CASSPGQMTGELFF
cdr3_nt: TGTGCCAGCAGTCCGGGACAGATGACCGGGGAGCTGTTTTTT

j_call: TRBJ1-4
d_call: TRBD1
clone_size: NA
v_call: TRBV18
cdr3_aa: CASTGQRNEKLFF
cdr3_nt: TGTGCCAGCACGGGACAGAGGAATGAAAAACTGTTTTTT

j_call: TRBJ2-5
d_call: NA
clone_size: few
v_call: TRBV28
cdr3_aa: CASSLYRAYQETQYF
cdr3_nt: TGTGCCAGCAGTTTATACAGGGCGTACCAAGAGACCCAGTACTTC

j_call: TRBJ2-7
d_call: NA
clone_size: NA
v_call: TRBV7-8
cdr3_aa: CASSRRGGNSYEQYF
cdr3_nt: TGTGCCAGCAGCCGGCGCGGGGGCAACTCCTACGAGCAGTACTTC

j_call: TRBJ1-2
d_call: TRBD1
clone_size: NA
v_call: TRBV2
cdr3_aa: CASSDGQGFGGYTF
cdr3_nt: TGTGCCAGCAGTGACGGACAGGGATTCGGGGGCTACACCTTC

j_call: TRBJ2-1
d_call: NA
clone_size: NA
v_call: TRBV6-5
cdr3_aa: CASSYVATRGDNEQFF
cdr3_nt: TGTGCCAGCAGTTACGTCGCGACCCGGGGTGACAATGAGCAGTTCTTC